The 13 T cell receptor beta chains listed next were all sequenced from one sample in a study of memory CD8 T cells in hepatitis C reinfection. The time point here: peak reinfection, 3 to 8 weeks after reinfection detection. TCR sequencing was done directly ex vivo on sorted cells, without expansion in vitro. The assay was immunoSEQ multiplex PCR, and TCRdb's table has in-frame clones only and misses some. The profile shows fewer than 50,000 clones, approximately 90% of them singletons. The sample taken for sequencing was naive CD8+ T cells sorted from blood. The receptor set was obtained from a man aged 18-30 years with hepatitis C virus infection.

The chain couples TRBV6-6 to TRBJ2-2; maybe TRBD1 (5 bases). Trimming stripped 1 base from V and 2 bases from J, with 8 bases between. CDR1 MNHNY and CDR2 SVGAGI come from the germline V gene (reference sequence). This CDR3 contains 15 residues. Here the CDR3 reads CASSYFQGNTGELFF. The CDR3 nucleotides read TGTGCCAGCAGTTACTTCCAGGGAAACACCGGGGAGCTGTTTTTT.

This chain connects TRBV6-1 to TRBJ2-3; D unclear. Trimming removed 5 bases from V and 3 bases from J, with 12 bases in between. Germline CDR1 MNHNS, CDR2 SASEGT. The CDR3 sequence is 14 residues long. CDR3 region: CASSPRVTTDTQYF. CDR3 sequence (DNA): TGTGCCAGCAGTCCCCGGGTGACGACAGATACGCAGTATTTT.

V usage is TRBV9 and J usage is TRBJ2-2; 7 nucleotides agree with TRBD2. The trim removed 3 bases at V and 3 bases at J, leaving 11 bases unmatched. The CDR3 totals 17 residues. Germline CDR1 SGDLS, CDR2 YYNGEE. The CDR3 coding sequence is TGTGCCAGCAGCGCTAACTCCGGGACTACTCACACCGGGGAGCTGTTTTTT. Protein sequence: CASSANSGTTHTGELFF.

The table lists this clone with a count of one. The CDR3, as DNA: TGTGCCAGCAGCCGACAACGAAATAATGAAAAACTGTTTTTT. It is translated as CASSRQRNNEKLFF. V is TRBV5-6 and J is TRBJ1-4; D gene ambiguous. Trimming pared 4 bases from V and 4 bases from J, leaving 11 bases between. The CDR3 has 14 residues. Germline CDR1 reads SGHDT; CDR2 reads YYEEEE.

V gene TRBV28 combines with J gene TRBJ1-1, with 9 nucleotides matching TRBD1. This CDR3 region has 14 residues. J was trimmed by 3 bases and V by 5 bases; bases with no gene match: 4. CDR1 MDHEN and CDR2 SYDVKM come from the germline V gene. This CDR3 reads CASSPRTGDTEAFF. The CDR3 DNA sequence: TGTGCCAGCAGTCCTCGGACAGGGGACACTGAAGCTTTCTTT. The full variable domain, rest sourced from reference TRBV28 and TRBJ1-1, is DVKVTQSSRYLVKRTGEKVFLECVQDMDHENMFWYRQDPGLGLRLIYFSYDVKMKEKGDIPEGYSVSREKKERFSLILESASTNQTSMYLCASSPRTGDTEAFFGQGTRLTVV.

V usage is TRBV29-1 and J usage is TRBJ2-3; 11 bases align to TRBD2. The CDR3 loop spans 17 amino acids. CDR1 is SQVTM, CDR2 ANQGSEA, per germline. Unmatched junction bases numbered 10, after V lost 2 bases and J lost 3 bases. Written as DNA, the CDR3 is TGCAGCGTTGAATTACCCGCCCTAGCGGGAGGAACAGATACGCAGTATTTT. It is translated as CSVELPALAGGTDTQYF.

The V and J genes are TRBV19 and TRBJ1-5, with D perhaps matching TRBD1 (6 bases). Germline V gene sequence: CDR1 LNHDA, CDR2 SQIVND (reference sequence). The CDR3 runs to 15 residues. V was shortened by 7 bases and J by 1 base, with 14 bases between the two germline ends. The CDR3 DNA is TGTGCCAGTACTGGGACATCGGGGAGCAATCAGCCCCAGCATTTT. Translated: CASTGTSGSNQPQHF.

J is TRBJ1-2 and V is TRBV7-9; D is possibly TRBD1 (5 bases). V was cut by 5 bases and J by 2 bases, with 15 bases left in between. Germline CDR1 is SEHNR and CDR2 is FQNEAQ (reference sequence). The CDR3 loop spans 15 amino acids. The CDR3 spells CASSRGGEGNYGYTF. The CDR3 nucleotides are TGTGCCAGCAGCCGCGGGGGGGAGGGGAACTATGGCTACACCTTC.

The V and J genes are TRBV7-2 and TRBJ1-5, with 9 positions matching TRBD1. V was clipped by 5 bases and J by 4 bases; unmatched bases: 3. The CDR3 loop spans 14 amino acids. Germline V gene data show CDR1 as SGHTA and CDR2 as FQGNSA. For the CDR3, the DNA is TGTGCCAGCAGCCCCGGACAGGGGAATCAGCCCCAGCATTTT. Translation gives CASSPGQGNQPQHF.

V usage is TRBV6-5 and J usage is TRBJ1-3; D is uncertain. CDR3 length equals 14 residues. The V and J ends lost 6 bases and 4 bases respectively, with 13 bases between them. CDR1 and CDR2 (germline): MNHEY, SVGAGI. CDR3 sequence reads: CASRPSGSGNTIYF. The CDR3 bases are TGTGCCAGCAGACCTTCGGGTTCAGGAAACACCATATATTTT.

The V call is TRBV7-2, the J call TRBJ1-5; D is uncertain. Trimming left V 1 base short and J 1 base short, with 8 bases between. The CDR3 is 15 amino acids. Germline assignment: CDR1 SGHTA and CDR2 FQGNSA. Here the CDR3 DNA reads TGTGCCAGCAGCTTAGTTCCGGGGAGCAATCAGCCCCAGCATTTT. This sequence encodes CASSLVPGSNQPQHF.

The V gene is TRBV10-3, the J gene TRBJ1-1; 10 bases align to TRBD1. Germline V gene data show CDR1 as ENHRY and CDR2 as SYGVKD. V trimming: 4 bases; J trimming: 4 bases; junction bases outside the gene matches: 3. The CDR3 extends over 14 amino acids. CDR3 nucleotide sequence: TGTGCCATCAGTGGAGGACAGGGGGGCACTGAAGCTTTCTTT. Translation: CAISGGQGGTEAFF.

This chain uses TRBV9 with TRBJ2-1; perhaps TRBD2 as D (6 bases). The CDR3 extends over 11 amino acids. Germline V CDR1 and CDR2: SGDLS, YYNGEE. V was trimmed by 3 bases and J by 10 bases, leaving 8 bases between them. The CDR3 bases are TGTGCCAGCAGCGCTAGCGAAGAGCAGTTCTTC. This codes for CASSASEEQFF.